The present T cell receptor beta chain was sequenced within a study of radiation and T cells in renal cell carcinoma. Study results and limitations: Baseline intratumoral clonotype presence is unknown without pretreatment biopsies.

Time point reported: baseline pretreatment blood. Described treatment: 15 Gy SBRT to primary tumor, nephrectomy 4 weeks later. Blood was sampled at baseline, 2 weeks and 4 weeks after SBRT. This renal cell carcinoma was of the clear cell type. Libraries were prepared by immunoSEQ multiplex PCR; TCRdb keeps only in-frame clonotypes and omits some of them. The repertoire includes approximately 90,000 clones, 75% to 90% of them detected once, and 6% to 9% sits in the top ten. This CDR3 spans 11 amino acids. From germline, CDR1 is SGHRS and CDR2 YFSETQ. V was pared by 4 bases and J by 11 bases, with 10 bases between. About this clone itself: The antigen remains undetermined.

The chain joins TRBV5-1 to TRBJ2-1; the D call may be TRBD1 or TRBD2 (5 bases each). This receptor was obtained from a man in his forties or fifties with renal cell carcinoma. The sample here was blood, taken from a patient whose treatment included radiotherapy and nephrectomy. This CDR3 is CASSGGMQQFF. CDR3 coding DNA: TGCGCCAGCAGCGGGGGAATGCAGCAGTTCTTC.